These T cell receptor beta chains were read from a single sample in a study of blood T cell repertoires in COVID-19. Measured with immunoSEQ multiplex PCR; TCRdb has only the in-frame clones, and not every one. This table holds 120,000 to 150,000 clones, around 84% found once. Sequencing input: peripheral blood. The receptors were gathered from a woman in her forties or fifties with acute or convalescent COVID-19. CDR3s include the opening cysteine and the closing phenylalanine or tryptophan. The D gene is left open where the match is weak. Rows may omit the clone size; those that give it use once, few, many or a size class.

-	-	TRBV30	11	TRBJ1-2	TGTGCCTGGGCCGCGAATTATGGCTACACCTTC	CAWAANYGYTF
once	TRBD2	TRBV2	16	TRBJ2-7	TGTGCCAGCAGTGTCGTAGCGGGGGACCCACGCTACGAGCAGTACTTC	CASSVVAGDPRYEQYF
-	TRBD1	TRBV6-1	13	TRBJ2-1	TGTGCCAGCAGTGACCGACAGGGAAATGAGCAGTTCTTC	CASSDRQGNEQFF
-	TRBD1	TRBV7-8	16	TRBJ2-7	TGTGCCAGCAGCCAAGTCCGGGACAGGGTGTTATACGAGCAGTACTTC	CASSQVRDRVLYEQYF
-	TRBD1	TRBV28	15	TRBJ1-2	TGTGCCAGCAGTTTGGGGACAGGGGGAGGCTATGGCTACACCTTC	CASSLGTGGGYGYTF
-	TRBD1	TRBV6-2/TRBV6-3	15	TRBJ1-6	TGTGCCAGCAGCCTAAATGACAGGGCAAGCTCACCCCTCCACTTT	CASSLNDRASSPLHF
-	-	TRBV4-3	14	TRBJ1-5	TGCGCCAGCAGCCAAGCGGAGGGACTAGGGCCCCAGCATTTT	CASSQAEGLGPQHF
-	TRBD2	TRBV5-4	15	TRBJ2-1	TGTGCCAGCAGCTCGAGCGGGGGTTCCTACAATGAGCAGTTCTTC	CASSSSGGSYNEQFF
-	-	TRBV7-2	16	TRBJ2-5	TGTGCCAGCAGCCCCGGGCGGACTTCCTTCCAAGAGACCCAGTACTTC	CASSPGRTSFQETQYF
few	-	TRBV27	12	TRBJ1-2	TGTGCCAGCTACGACGCGGCTGGCGGCTACACCTTC	CASYDAAGGYTF
-	TRBD1	TRBV27	17	TRBJ2-2	TGTGCCAGCAGATCTTTCCCCGGGACAGGGCCAATCGGGGAGCTGTTTTTT	CASRSFPGTGPIGELFF
-	-	TRBV2	13	TRBJ1-1	TGTGCCAGCGGGGGCGGGCAAAACACTGAAGCTTTCTTT	CASGGGQNTEAFF
-	TRBD1	TRBV18	13	TRBJ1-2	TGTGCCAGCTCAGACAGGGTAGGGTATGGCTACACCTTC	CASSDRVGYGYTF
once	-	TRBV25-1	12	TRBJ2-1	TGTGCCAGCAGTCCCGGGGACAATGAGCAGTTCTTC	CASSPGDNEQFF
-	-	TRBV7-7	14	TRBJ2-1	TGTGCCAGCAGCTTAGGGTGGGGGGACAATGAGCAGTTCTTC	CASSLGWGDNEQFF
-	TRBD2	TRBV7-7	15	TRBJ2-5	TGTGCCAGCAGCCCTAGCGGGGGGTCGCAAGAGACCCAGTACTTC	CASSPSGGSQETQYF
once	-	TRBV4-2	16	TRBJ1-1	TGTGCCAGCAGCCGTTCTTGGACAGAGACGAACACTGAAGCTTTCTTT	CASSRSWTETNTEAFF
-	-	TRBV28	18	TRBJ2-6	TGTGCCAGCACCTCGGCGCAGGGGCCGACGGGAGGGGCCAACGTCCTGACTTTC	CASTSAQGPTGGANVLTF
-	-	TRBV7-2	15	TRBJ2-7	TGTGCCAGCAGCTTAGAAGGGCTAGCTTACTACGAGCAGTACTTC	CASSLEGLAYYEQYF
-	TRBD2	TRBV5-1	19	TRBJ2-3	TGCGCCAGCAGCCTACCCCAAAGCCTAGCGGGGGCTAGCACAGATACGCAGTATTTT	CASSLPQSLAGASTDTQYF
-	-	TRBV5-1	14	TRBJ2-7	TGCGCCAGCCGCTCGGGGTCAAATCCCTACGAGCAGTACTTC	CASRSGSNPYEQYF
few	-	TRBV19	12	TRBJ2-3	TGTGCCAGTAGTATTGCTGGGGGGGACAAATATTTT	CASSIAGGDKYF
-	-	TRBV4-2	15	TRBJ2-1	TGTGCCAGCAGCCAAGGACAGAGCTCCTACAATGAGCAGTTCTTC	CASSQGQSSYNEQFF
-	-	TRBV4-2	14	TRBJ1-1	TGTGCCAGCAGCCAGAGTGGAGGGTCGACTGAAGCTTTCTTT	CASSQSGGSTEAFF
-	TRBD1	TRBV6-6	17	TRBJ2-2	TGTGCCAGCAGTCGAACCGGGACAGGGGTTACCACCGGGGAGCTGTTTTTT	CASSRTGTGVTTGELFF
few	-	TRBV4-2	13	TRBJ1-2	TGTGCCAGCAGCCAAGCGGGAATCTATGGCTACACCTTC	CASSQAGIYGYTF
-	-	TRBV7-2	13	TRBJ2-1	TGTGCCAGCAGCGCCGGACAATACAATGAGCAGTTCTTC	CASSAGQYNEQFF
-	-	TRBV2	15	TRBJ2-2	TGTGCCAGCAGTGGAAGTCAGGGGATGACCGGGGAGCTGTTTTTT	CASSGSQGMTGELFF
-	-	TRBV7-7	16	TRBJ2-7	TGTGCCAGCAGCTGGGGGCCAGGGGCCGCCCTTAAAGAGCAGTACTTC	CASSWGPGAALKEQYF
-	-	TRBV9	16	TRBJ1-2	TGTGCCAGCAGCGCCGAGATGGGGCAGAGAGACGATGGCTACACCTTC	CASSAEMGQRDDGYTF
-	-	TRBV29-1	12	TRBJ1-2	TGCAGCGTTGAGTCACAGGGAGATGGCTACACCTTC	CSVESQGDGYTF
-	-	TRBV12-3/TRBV12-4	13	TRBJ2-7	TGTGCCAGCAGCTCAGGGGGGTTAGGGGAGCAGTACTTC	CASSSGGLGEQYF
-	-	TRBV19	13	TRBJ1-5	TGTGCCAGTAGTCCGCGGATCAATCAGCCCCAGCATTTT	CASSPRINQPQHF
-	-	TRBV28	11	TRBJ2-7	TGTGCCAGCAGTCTGACTTACGAGCAGTACTTC	CASSLTYEQYF
-	-	TRBV19	13	TRBJ1-1	TGTGCCAGTAGTACGGGGGTGAACACTGAAGCTTTCTTT	CASSTGVNTEAFF
-	TRBD1	TRBV7-2	13	TRBJ1-1	TGTGCCAGCAATCTAAACAGGGGGACTGAAGCTTTCTTT	CASNLNRGTEAFF
-	-	TRBV6-5	14	TRBJ2-2	TGTGCCAGCAGAATTCTGGGACAAGTCGGGGAGCTGTTTTTT	CASRILGQVGELFF
-	TRBD1	TRBV7-2	17	TRBJ1-2	TGTGCCAGCAGCTTAGCCTTCACCGGGACAGCTAACTATGGCTACACCTTC	CASSLAFTGTANYGYTF
few	TRBD2	TRBV4-1	17	TRBJ2-3	TGCGCCAGCAGCCAAGAATTGGTAGCGGGGTTCACAGATACGCAGTATTTT	CASSQELVAGFTDTQYF
-	-	TRBV6-6	11	TRBJ2-5	TGTGCCAGCAGTTCTAAAGAGACCCAGTACTTC	CASSSKETQYF
-	-	TRBV6-5	14	TRBJ2-5	TGTGCCAGCAGTCAACAGGTCCTTCAAGAGACCCAGTACTTC	CASSQQVLQETQYF
-	-	TRBV5-1	13	TRBJ2-1	TGCGCCAGCAGCTCCCGAGGGGGCAATGAGCAGTTCTTC	CASSSRGGNEQFF
-	TRBD1	TRBV15	13	TRBJ1-1	TGTGCCACCAGCACCTCAGGGGGGATTGAAGCTTTCTTT	CATSTSGGIEAFF
-	-	TRBV4-3	15	TRBJ1-6	TGCGCCAGCAGCCAAGTCCCCGGGGGGAATTCACCCCTCCACTTT	CASSQVPGGNSPLHF
-	-	TRBV7-9	11	TRBJ2-2	TGTGCCAGCAGCGGCTCCGGGGAGCTGTTTTTT	CASSGSGELFF
-	-	TRBV5-1	14	TRBJ2-3	TGCGCCAGCAGCTTGGGTACTCGAGCAGATACGCAGTATTTT	CASSLGTRADTQYF
-	-	TRBV29-1	11	TRBJ2-7	TGCAGCGTCGCGAGGGATTACGAGCAGTACTTC	CSVARDYEQYF
-	-	TRBV6-2/TRBV6-3	14	TRBJ1-2	TGTGCCAGCAGTTTAGGGTGGGGCGGCTATGGCTACACCTTC	CASSLGWGGYGYTF
-	TRBD1	TRBV11-2	15	TRBJ1-5	TGTGCCAGCAGCTTAGATAACAGGGGGAATCAGCCCCAGCATTTT	CASSLDNRGNQPQHF
-	-	TRBV19	13	TRBJ2-5	TGTGCCAGTAGTATACTAGGACAAGAGACCCAGTACTTC	CASSILGQETQYF
-	TRBD2	TRBV6-4	14	TRBJ2-1	TGTGCCAGCAGACGACTAGCGGGGGGCAATGAGCAGTTCTTC	CASRRLAGGNEQFF
-	TRBD1	TRBV6-6	15	TRBJ1-4	TGTGCCAGCAGTAACTCCGGGACAGGGTGGGAAAAACTGTTTTTT	CASSNSGTGWEKLFF
-	-	TRBV3-1/TRBV3-2	16	TRBJ1-6	TGTGCCAGCAGCCAAGATCCCCGCTCCTATAATTCACCCCTCCACTTT	CASSQDPRSYNSPLHF
-	-	TRBV2	15	TRBJ1-3	TGTGCCAGCATGGAGGATTTCGACTATGGAAACACCATATATTTT	CASMEDFDYGNTIYF
-	TRBD1	TRBV19	17	TRBJ1-5	TGTGCCAGTAGTAGCTCTACGACCGACAGGGGGGGTCAGCCCCAGCATTTT	CASSSSTTDRGGQPQHF
-	-	TRBV19	15	TRBJ1-4	TGTGCCAGTAATCCCCGGGGGACTTTTAATGAAAAACTGTTTTTT	CASNPRGTFNEKLFF
-	TRBD2	TRBV5-5	16	TRBJ2-3	TGTGCCAGCAGCTCGGATCCCGGACTAGCAACGGATACGCAGTATTTT	CASSSDPGLATDTQYF